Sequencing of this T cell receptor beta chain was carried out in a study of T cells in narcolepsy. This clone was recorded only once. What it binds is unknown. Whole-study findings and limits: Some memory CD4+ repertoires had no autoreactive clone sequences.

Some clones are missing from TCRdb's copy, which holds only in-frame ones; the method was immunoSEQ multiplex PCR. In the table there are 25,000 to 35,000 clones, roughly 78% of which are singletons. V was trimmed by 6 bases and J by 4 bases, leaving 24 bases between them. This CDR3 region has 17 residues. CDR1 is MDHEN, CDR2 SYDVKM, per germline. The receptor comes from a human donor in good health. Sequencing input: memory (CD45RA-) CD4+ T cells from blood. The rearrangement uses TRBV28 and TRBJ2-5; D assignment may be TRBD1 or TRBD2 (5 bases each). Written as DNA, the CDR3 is TGTGCCAGCAGACCCATTGGGGACGGGATAGGGTCAGAGACCCAGTACTTC. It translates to CASRPIGDGIGSETQYF.